The 7 T cell receptor beta chains below were found in one sample sequenced in a study of blood T cell repertoires in COVID-19. Method: immunoSEQ multiplex PCR; TCRdb's copy keeps in-frame clones and lacks some. This sample has roughly 92,000 clones, with 86% found just once. The sequenced material came from peripheral blood. These receptors were obtained from a man aged 45-65 years with acute or convalescent COVID-19.

In its sample, this clone was seen once. This sequence joins TRBV10-2 and TRBJ2-2; possibly TRBD2 for D (5 bases). The CDR3 extends over 14 amino acids. Germline V gene lookup returns CDR1 WSHSY and CDR2 SAAADI. V was cut by 6 bases and J by 6 bases, with 14 bases left in between. CDR3 in DNA: TGCGCCAGCAGAGTCGGGATAAGTTCCGGGGAGCTGTTTTTT. This encodes CASRVGISSGELFF.

This clone was counted a few times. The chain joins TRBV27 to TRBJ2-1; 10 bases agree with TRBD2. The V segment lost 3 bases and the J segment 8 bases; nucleotides outside the gene matches: 13. This CDR3 has 17 residues. Germline assignment: CDR1 MNHEY and CDR2 SMNVEV (reference sequence). The CDR3 nucleotides are TGTGCCAGCAGTTTCGGAGCTAGCGGGAGTAAAGTCGATGAGCAGTTCTTC. Translation gives CASSFGASGSKVDEQFF.

This clone has only one observation. The rearrangement links TRBV18 to TRBJ1-1, with 9 bases fitting TRBD1. Germline values: CDR1 KGHSH, CDR2 LQKENI. The CDR3 has 15 residues. V lost 8 bases to trimming and J lost 7 bases; unmatched junction nucleotides: 14. The CDR3 here is CASTKTGQGEGEAFF. In DNA, the CDR3 is TGTGCCAGCACGAAGACGGGACAGGGAGAGGGTGAAGCTTTCTTT.

The V gene is TRBV18, the J gene TRBJ1-3, with TRBD1 as a possible D gene (5 bases). Germline V gene data show CDR1 as KGHSH and CDR2 as LQKENI. Trimming removed 0 bases at V and 7 bases at J, with 10 bases between. The CDR3 extends over 14 amino acids. DNA of the CDR3: TGTGCCAGCTCACCACCGGGGCAGGTCAACACCATATATTTT. As protein: CASSPPGQVNTIYF.

This clone was observed a single time. The V call is TRBV3-1 (or the pseudogene TRBV3-2), the J call TRBJ1-6; 8 nucleotides line up with TRBD1. V gave up 8 bases and J gave up 8 bases; unmatched junction bases: 5. The CDR3 runs 13 residues. The germline gives CDR1 LGHDT, CDR2 YNNKEL (reference sequence). The CDR3 loop reads CASGDRKDSPLHF. CDR3 nucleotides: TGTGCCAGCGGGGACAGGAAGGATTCACCCCTCCACTTT.

The V and J genes are TRBV27 and TRBJ1-5, with TRBD1 matching 8 bases. Germline lookup yields CDR1 MNHEY and CDR2 SMNVEV (reference sequence). CDR3 length: 13 residues. Trimming removed 5 bases from V and 6 bases from J; junction bases left unmatched: 3. The CDR3 DNA sequence: TGTGCCAGCAGTGCGACAGGGGTTCAGCCCCAGCATTTT. Protein product: CASSATGVQPQHF.

This clone showed up just once. This rearrangement joins TRBV5-1 to TRBJ2-3, with 9 bases aligning to TRBD2. V was pared by 0 bases and J by 5 bases, with 7 bases of the junction left unmatched. This CDR3 is built from 16 residues. Germline CDR1 and CDR2: SGHRS and YFSETQ. The CDR3: CASSLALAGAVDTQYF. The DNA for the CDR3 is TGCGCCAGCAGCTTGGCCTTAGCGGGAGCTGTAGATACGCAGTATTTT.